Listed below are T cell receptor beta chains from one sample, sequenced in a study of OX40 agonist ivuxolimab in advanced cancers. Clones were sequenced by immunoSEQ multiplex PCR, and TCRdb holds only the in-frame ones, with some missing. The repertoire holds 50,000 to 85,000 clones, around 85% seen once, with roughly 4% in the top ten. Sequencing used CD4+ or CD8+ T cells sorted from blood, obtained in a trial of the OX40 agonist ivuxolimab. These receptors were taken from an adult with an advanced solid tumor such as melanoma, head and neck, liver or kidney cancer. Each CDR3 is given with its conserved first and last residue. D genes are given only for firm matches. Not all rows give a size; the values are once, few, many and, for expanded clones, a class.

V gene	clone size	J gene	D gene	CDR3 protein	CDR3 DNA
TRBV19	few	TRBJ1-2	TRBD1	CASSQTGKYGYTF	TGTGCCAGTAGCCAGACAGGGAAGTATGGCTACACCTTC
TRBV27	.	TRBJ1-1	.	CASSLLGQRTTEAFF	TGTGCCAGCAGTTTATTAGGGCAAAGAACGACTGAAGCTTTCTTT
TRBV6-5	.	TRBJ2-7	TRBD2	CASSSLAGLSYEQYF	TGTGCCAGCAGTTCCTTAGCGGGCCTCTCCTACGAGCAGTACTTC
TRBV7-9	.	TRBJ1-6	.	CASGSRGSPLHF	TGTGCCAGCGGATCACGGGGTTCACCCCTCCACTTT
TRBV5-1	.	TRBJ2-2	.	CASRSRPMNTGELFF	TGCGCCAGCAGATCACGCCCCATGAACACCGGGGAGCTGTTTTTT
TRBV27	.	TRBJ2-3	TRBD1	CASSLWTGASADTQYF	TGTGCCAGCAGTTTATGGACAGGGGCCAGCGCAGATACGCAGTATTTT
TRBV2	.	TRBJ2-2	.	CASSAPGGGTGELFF	TGTGCCAGCAGCGCCCCCGGGGGCGGTACCGGGGAGCTGTTTTTT
TRBV5-1	.	TRBJ2-3	.	CASSLGFTDTQYF	TGCGCCAGCAGCTTGGGGTTCACAGATACGCAGTATTTT
TRBV7-2	.	TRBJ2-7	TRBD1	CASSYDRALYEQYF	TGTGCCAGCAGCTACGACAGGGCCCTTTACGAGCAGTACTTC
TRBV9	.	TRBJ1-2	TRBD1	CASSTPQGALFYGYTF	TGTGCCAGCAGCACCCCACAGGGGGCGCTTTTCTATGGCTACACCTTC